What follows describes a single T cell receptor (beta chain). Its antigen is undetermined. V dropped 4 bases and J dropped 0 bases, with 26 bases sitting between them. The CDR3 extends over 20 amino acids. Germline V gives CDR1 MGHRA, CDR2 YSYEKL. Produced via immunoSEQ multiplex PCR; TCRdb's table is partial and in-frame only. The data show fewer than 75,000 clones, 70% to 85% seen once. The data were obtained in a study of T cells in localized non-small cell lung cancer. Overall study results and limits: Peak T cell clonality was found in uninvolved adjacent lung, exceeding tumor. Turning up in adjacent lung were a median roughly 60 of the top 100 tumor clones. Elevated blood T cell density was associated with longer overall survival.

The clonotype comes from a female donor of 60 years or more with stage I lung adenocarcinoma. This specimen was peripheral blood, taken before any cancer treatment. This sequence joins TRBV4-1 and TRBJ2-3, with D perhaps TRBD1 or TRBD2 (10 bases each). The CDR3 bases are TGCGCCAGCAGCCGCCGGGACAGGGGATCGACTAGCGGGAGCACAGATACGCAGTATTTT. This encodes CASSRRDRGSTSGSTDTQYF.